The 10 T cell receptor beta chains reported below all come from one sample, sequenced in a study of CD8+ T cells in alopecia areata. Treatment reported: oral pan-JAK inhibitor, 5-10 mg twice daily. Investigators isolated RNA and reverse transcribed it into cDNA to act as the sequencing template. Assay: immunoSEQ multiplex PCR; the TCRdb copy retains only in-frame clones and omits some. This table has about 120,000 clones, about three fifths appearing once. This material consisted of CD8+ T cells sorted from blood, taken at week 4, from a patient treated with tofacitinib. All receptors derive from a human donor with alopecia areata.

This clone has a handful of counts. V is TRBV7-9 and J is TRBJ1-2; D remains ambiguous. The V gene's germline CDR1 is SEHNR and CDR2 FQNEAQ (reference sequence). This CDR3 has 15 amino acids. Deletions cut 1 base from V and 0 bases from J, with 9 bases between. The CDR3 region is CASSLVQSANYGYTF. The CDR3 bases are TGTGCCAGCAGCTTAGTACAGAGTGCTAACTATGGCTACACCTTC.

The chain has TRBV27 and TRBJ1-5; TRBD1 matches at 8 bases. The CDR3 has 14 amino acids. The V gene's germline CDR1 is MNHEY and CDR2 SMNVEV (reference sequence). J lost 2 bases, V lost 8 bases, and 5 bases had no gene match. The CDR3 is CASGVTGGNQPQHF. CDR3 DNA sequence: TGTGCCAGCGGGGTGACAGGGGGCAATCAGCCCCAGCATTTT.

This clone was found a few times. The chain is built from TRBV23-1 and TRBJ1-5; no firm D call. TRBV23-1 is an ORF, with its function uncertain. The CDR3 has 8 amino acids. The CDR3 sequence is CGSQPQHF. The DNA for the CDR3 is TGCGGCTCTCAGCCCCAGCATTTT.

This clone has just one count. The J gene is TRBJ2-1, the V gene TRBV2; the D is unclear. The CDR3 is 12 residues long. CDR1 and CDR2 from the germline V gene are SNHLY and FYNNEI. Trimming stripped 4 bases from V and 7 bases from J, with 8 bases between. The CDR3 reads CASSGFLNEQFF. The CDR3 DNA sequence: TGTGCCAGCAGTGGATTCTTGAATGAGCAGTTCTTC.

This clone was observed a handful of times. The gene calls are TRBV29-1 and TRBJ2-5; D perhaps matches TRBD1 (5 bases). CDR3 length equals 11 residues. Trimming removed 8 bases from V and 3 bases from J, with 10 bases in between. CDR1 is SQVTM, CDR2 ANQGSEA, per germline. The CDR3 is CSPTVEETQYF. The CDR3 nucleotides are TGCAGCCCGACAGTGGAAGAGACCCAGTACTTC.

J is TRBJ2-5 and V is TRBV11-2; tentative D call: TRBD2 (5 bases). This CDR3 spans 14 amino acids. Trimming shortened V by 3 bases and J by 4 bases, and 12 bases separated the two germline ends. Per the germline V gene, CDR1 is SGHAT and CDR2 is FQNNGV. The CDR3 bases are TGTGCCAGCAGCTTTTCCGACTACCGAGAGACCCAGTACTTC. This sequence encodes CASSFSDYRETQYF.

The CDR3 DNA follows: TGTGCCAGCAGCCCCCGAGACAGGGCCACAGATACGCAGTATTTT. It translates to CASSPRDRATDTQYF. This chain connects TRBV13 to TRBJ2-3; 7 bases are shared with TRBD1. Trimming at V came to 5 bases and at J to 2 bases, leaving 7 bases not matched to a gene. Germline values: CDR1 PRHDT, CDR2 FYEKMQ (reference sequence). The CDR3 consists of 15 residues.

CDR3 sequence (DNA): TGTGCCTGGTGCGCGTTCGAGAGCTCCTACAATGAGCAGTTCTTC. Encoded protein: CAWCAFESSYNEQFF. The V gene is TRBV30, the J gene TRBJ2-1; D not certain. Trimming left V 5 bases short and J 0 bases short, with 14 bases between. The CDR3 covers 15 residues. Germline V CDR1 and CDR2: GTSNPN, SVGIG (reference sequence).

This clone was seen a handful of times. The chain is built from TRBV30 and TRBJ2-1; possibly TRBD2 for D (5 bases). This CDR3 is 15 amino acids long. Germline CDR1 GTSNPN, CDR2 SVGIG (reference sequence). Deletions cut 0 bases from V and 5 bases from J, with 14 bases between. This chain's CDR3 is CAWSVGTSGDNEQFF. The CDR3 DNA sequence: TGTGCCTGGAGTGTTGGTACATCCGGGGACAATGAGCAGTTCTTC. Full variable domain (outside the CDR3, taken from reference TRBV30 and TRBJ2-1): SQTIHQWPATLVQPVGSPLSLECTVEGTSNPNLYWYRQAAGRGLQLLFYSVGIGQISSEVPQNLSASRPQDRQFILSSKKLLLSDSGFYLCAWSVGTSGDNEQFFGPGTRLTVL.

The gene calls are TRBV29-1 and TRBJ2-3, with TRBD2 matching over 11 bases. The CDR3 is made up of 17 amino acids. Germline loops: CDR1 SQVTM, CDR2 ANQGSEA. DNA for the CDR3: TGCAGTGTGGAGACCCTAATGACTAGCGGGGACACAGATACGCAGTATTTT. Encoded protein: CSVETLMTSGDTDTQYF.